The clone carrying this TCR beta chain was seen a handful of times. No antigen is known for it. This sample is part of a study of cytomegalovirus exposure and HLA in healthy donors. The PCR had 60 Vbeta and 13 Jbeta primers. Data came from immunoSEQ multiplex PCR; TCRdb stores just in-frame clones and leaves some out. In the table there are some 160,000 clones, approximately 80% of which are singletons. Germline V gives CDR1 SGDLS, CDR2 YYNGEE. This CDR3 has 18 amino acids. V was trimmed by 3 bases and J by 1 base, leaving 22 bases between them. General study findings and limits: V- and J-gene trimming of TCR beta was linked (in a later analysis) to a missense DCLRE1C variant. Across all donors, roughly uniform sequencing depth was an assumption of the presence/absence analyses.

Specimen: PBMCs. The clonotype was recovered from a woman in her thirties or forties in good health and CMV-seropositive. The chain combines TRBV9 with TRBJ1-1; maybe TRBD1 (6 bases). The CDR3 here is CASSGNPWAQGKNTEAFF. The CDR3 region has the DNA TGTGCCAGCAGCGGAAATCCGTGGGCACAGGGTAAGAACACTGAAGCTTTCTTT.